A selection of T cell receptor beta chains follows, all from one sample in a study of T cell changes during pregnancy in multiple sclerosis. TCRdb's copy holds only in-frame clones and misses some; the assay was immunoSEQ multiplex PCR. In the table there are 25,000 to 40,000 clones, approximately 91% of which are singletons. The sample here was CD8+ T cells from peripheral blood mononuclear cells, taken in the second trimester of pregnancy. These receptors originate from a female donor with multiple sclerosis, enrolled in a pregnancy study. Each CDR3 is given with its conserved first and last residue. The D gene is left open where the match is weak. Part of the rows lack a size; the others show once, few, many or a class for expanded clones.

d_call	clone_size	v_call	j_call	cdr3_aa	cdr3_nt
NA	medium-sized	TRBV7-5	TRBJ2-7	CARSLRTKRYEQYF	TGTGCCAGAAGCTTAAGGACTAAGAGGTACGAGCAGTACTTC
NA	NA	TRBV11-2	TRBJ1-2	CASSSPKPPNYGYTF	TGTGCCAGCAGCTCCCCGAAGCCACCCAACTATGGCTACACCTTC
TRBD1	NA	TRBV28	TRBJ2-2	CASSLRTGDAGELFF	TGTGCCAGCAGCCTTAGGACAGGGGATGCCGGGGAGCTGTTTTTT
NA	NA	TRBV12-5	TRBJ2-7	CASGLSQAPVQYF	TGTGCTAGTGGTTTGAGTCAGGCCCCAGTGCAGTACTTC
NA	NA	TRBV2	TRBJ2-2	CASSEGTFTGELFF	TGTGCCAGCAGTGAAGGGACATTTACCGGGGAGCTGTTTTTT
NA	NA	TRBV25-1	TRBJ2-7	CASSVAYSYEQYF	TGTGCCAGCAGTGTAGCGTACTCCTACGAGCAGTACTTC
NA	few	TRBV30	TRBJ1-1	CAWSWGPNTEAFF	TGTGCCTGGAGTTGGGGGCCGAACACTGAAGCTTTCTTT
TRBD1	NA	TRBV30	TRBJ2-5	CAWSPGGGGETQYF	TGTGCCTGGAGTCCAGGGGGCGGTGGGGAGACCCAGTACTTC
NA	NA	TRBV5-6	TRBJ1-4	CASSWGVTNEKLFF	TGTGCCAGCAGCTGGGGGGTGACTAATGAAAAACTGTTTTTT
NA	NA	TRBV15	TRBJ2-7	CATSRDRHREHEQYF	TGTGCCACCAGCAGAGATCGGCACAGGGAGCACGAGCAGTACTTC
NA	NA	TRBV15	TRBJ1-4	CATSSLPGSNEKLFF	TGTGCCACCAGCAGCCTTCCGGGGTCCAATGAAAAACTGTTTTTT
TRBD2	NA	TRBV10-2	TRBJ2-1	CASSEISGSMSEQFF	TGCGCCAGCAGTGAGATTAGCGGGAGTATGAGTGAGCAGTTCTTC
TRBD2	NA	TRBV7-9	TRBJ2-4	CASSPTGTSGNIQYF	TGTGCCAGCAGCCCAACCGGGACTAGCGGGAACATTCAGTACTTC
NA	NA	TRBV10-1	TRBJ1-5	CASSDPTDSFNNQPQHF	TGCGCCAGCAGTGATCCGACAGATTCCTTTAATAATCAGCCCCAGCATTTT
NA	NA	TRBV4-3	TRBJ2-1	CASSLDSTYNEQFF	TGCGCCAGCAGCCTTGACAGTACCTACAATGAGCAGTTCTTC
NA	NA	TRBV18	TRBJ2-3	CASSPSGALTDTQYF	TGTGCCAGCTCACCTTCAGGGGCCCTCACAGATACGCAGTATTTT
NA	NA	TRBV9	TRBJ2-1	CASSVAGAAFDEQFF	TGTGCCAGCAGCGTAGCTGGGGCAGCCTTCGATGAGCAGTTCTTC
NA	few	TRBV30	TRBJ1-1	CAWILTPEAFF	TGTGCCTGGATCCTCACTCCTGAAGCTTTCTTT
NA	NA	TRBV9	TRBJ2-1	CASSVVGSSYNEQFF	TGTGCCAGCAGCGTAGTAGGGAGCTCCTACAATGAGCAGTTCTTC
NA	NA	TRBV19	TRBJ2-2	CASSIDLGPGELFF	TGTGCCAGTAGTATAGATCTGGGGCCCGGGGAGCTGTTTTTT
TRBD2	once	TRBV6-1	TRBJ2-7	CASSEGLAVTYEQYF	TGTGCCAGCAGTGAAGGACTAGCGGTGACCTACGAGCAGTACTTC
TRBD2	few	TRBV27	TRBJ2-7	CASSLFAGGPYEQYF	TGTGCCAGCAGTTTATTTGCGGGAGGGCCTTACGAGCAGTACTTC
NA	NA	TRBV4-1	TRBJ2-7	CASSPTGVAESYEQYF	TGCGCCAGCAGCCCGACCGGGGTAGCGGAATCTTACGAGCAGTACTTC
TRBD2	NA	TRBV6-6	TRBJ2-7	CASSRLAGAHHEQYF	TGTGCCAGCAGTCGACTAGCGGGAGCCCACCACGAGCAGTACTTC
TRBD2	NA	TRBV9	TRBJ2-7	CASSVAPSGVYYEQYF	TGTGCCAGCAGCGTAGCGCCTAGCGGTGTCTACTACGAGCAGTACTTC
TRBD1	NA	TRBV5-6	TRBJ2-5	CASSIRGLRETQYF	TGTGCCAGCTCTATCAGGGGGCTCAGAGAGACCCAGTACTTC
TRBD2	NA	TRBV4-2	TRBJ2-4	CASSLGLAGAGKNIQYF	TGTGCCAGCAGCTTGGGGCTAGCGGGAGCGGGCAAAAACATTCAGTACTTC
TRBD1	once	TRBV5-6	TRBJ2-5	CASSLAGTVETQYF	TGTGCCAGCAGCTTGGCCGGGACAGTAGAGACCCAGTACTTC
NA	NA	TRBV28	TRBJ1-1	CASSPRGVAQKQAFF	TGTGCCAGCAGCCCCCGGGGAGTCGCCCAGAAGCAGGCTTTCTTT